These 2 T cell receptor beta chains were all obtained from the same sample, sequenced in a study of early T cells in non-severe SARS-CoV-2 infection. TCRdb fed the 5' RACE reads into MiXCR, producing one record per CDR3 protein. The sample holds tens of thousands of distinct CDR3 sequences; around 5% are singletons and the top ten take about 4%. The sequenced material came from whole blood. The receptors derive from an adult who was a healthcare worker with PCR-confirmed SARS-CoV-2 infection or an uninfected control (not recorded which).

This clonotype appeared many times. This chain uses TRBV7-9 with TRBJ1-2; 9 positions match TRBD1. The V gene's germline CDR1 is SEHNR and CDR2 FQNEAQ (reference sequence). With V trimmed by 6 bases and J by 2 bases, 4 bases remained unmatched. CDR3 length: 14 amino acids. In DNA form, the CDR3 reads TGTGCCAGCAGGAGACAGGGGGGCAACTATGGCTACACCTTC. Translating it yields CASRRQGGNYGYTF.

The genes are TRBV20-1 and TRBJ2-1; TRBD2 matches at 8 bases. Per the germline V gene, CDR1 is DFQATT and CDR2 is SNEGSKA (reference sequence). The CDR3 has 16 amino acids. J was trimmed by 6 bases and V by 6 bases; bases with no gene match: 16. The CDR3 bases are TGCAGTGCACGTCAGATGGGGCGGGAGGTCGCCAATGAGCAGTTCTTC. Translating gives CSARQMGREVANEQFF.